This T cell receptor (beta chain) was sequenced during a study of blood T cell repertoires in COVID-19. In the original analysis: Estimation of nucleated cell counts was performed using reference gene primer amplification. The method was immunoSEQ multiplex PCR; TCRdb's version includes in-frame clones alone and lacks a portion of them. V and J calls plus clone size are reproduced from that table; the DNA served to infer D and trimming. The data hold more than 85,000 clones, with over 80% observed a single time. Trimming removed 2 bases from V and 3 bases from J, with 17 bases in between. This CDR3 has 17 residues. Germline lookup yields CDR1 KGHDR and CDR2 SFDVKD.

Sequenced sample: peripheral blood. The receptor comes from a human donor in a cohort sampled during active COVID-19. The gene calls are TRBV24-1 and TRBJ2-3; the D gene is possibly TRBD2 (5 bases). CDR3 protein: CATSDSPNQRRTDTQYF. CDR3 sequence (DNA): TGTGCCACCAGTGATTCCCCGAACCAACGGAGGACAGATACGCAGTATTTT.